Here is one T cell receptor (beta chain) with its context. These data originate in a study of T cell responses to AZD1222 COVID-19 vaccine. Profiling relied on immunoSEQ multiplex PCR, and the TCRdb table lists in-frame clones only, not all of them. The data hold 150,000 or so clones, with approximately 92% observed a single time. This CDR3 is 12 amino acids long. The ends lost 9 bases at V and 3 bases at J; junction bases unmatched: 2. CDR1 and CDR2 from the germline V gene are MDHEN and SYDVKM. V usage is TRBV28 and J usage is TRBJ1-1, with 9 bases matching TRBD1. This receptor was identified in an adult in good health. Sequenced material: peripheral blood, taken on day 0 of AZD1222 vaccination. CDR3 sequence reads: CASRTGDTEAFF. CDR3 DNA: TGTGCCAGTAGGACAGGGGACACTGAAGCTTTCTTT.